The rows below give T cell receptor beta chains drawn from one sample of a study of T cells in Graves' hyperthyroidism and ophthalmopathy. MiXCR, applied by TCRdb to the multiplex PCR reads, yields one record per CDR3 protein. The sample lists 750,000 to 900,000 distinct CDR3 sequences, around 38% occurring once. The sample taken for sequencing was blood. Every receptor here comes from a man aged 18 to 30 with Graves' hyperthyroidism. Each CDR3 is given with its conserved first and last residue. A D gene is named only where the DNA matches it firmly. Expanded clones get a size class; other rows say once, few or many, or leave the size out.

TRBV7-2	TRBJ1-1	NA	many	TGTGCCAGCAGCTTAGTGTCCAGCGGGAACACTGAAGCTTTCTTT	CASSLVSSGNTEAFF
TRBV12-3/TRBV12-4	TRBJ2-7	TRBD1	NA	TGTGCCAGCACCGAGGACAGGGAGGACAAGCAGTACTTC	CASTEDREDKQYF
TRBV9	TRBJ1-2	NA	few	TGTGCCAGCAGCCGACCCGCTAACTATGGCTACACCTTC	CASSRPANYGYTF
TRBV25-1	TRBJ2-5	TRBD1	many	TGTGCCAGCAGTGACACAGGGGAAGGGGGAGAGACCCAGTACTTC	CASSDTGEGGETQYF
TRBV12-3/TRBV12-4	TRBJ2-2	NA	NA	TGTGCCAGCAGTTTGTGGGTTGGGGAGCTGTTTTTT	CASSLWVGELFF
TRBV25-1	TRBJ1-3	NA	many	TGTGCCAGCAGTGAATTGGTAAACTCTGGAAACACCATATATTTT	CASSELVNSGNTIYF
TRBV29-1	TRBJ2-7	NA	many	TGCAGCGTTGAAGCTGGGGAGTCCTACGAGCAGTACTTC	CSVEAGESYEQYF
TRBV19	TRBJ1-1	NA	few	TGTGCCAGTAGTATCCCTTCGGAGAACACTGAAGCTTTCTTT	CASSIPSENTEAFF
TRBV2	TRBJ2-7	TRBD1	NA	TGTGCCAGCAACCGACAGGGGGCGCGGATCGAGCAGTACTTC	CASNRQGARIEQYF
TRBV7-9	TRBJ1-5	NA	few	TGTGCCAGCAGCCTAGGGAAGCCCCAGCATTTT	CASSLGKPQHF
TRBV20-1	TRBJ1-3	TRBD1	NA	TGCAGTGCTAGCCTCAGGGGGCCTGGAAACACCATATATTTT	CSASLRGPGNTIYF
TRBV2	TRBJ2-2	NA	NA	TGTGCCAGCAGTTACGCCAGGGGGGGCACCGGGGAGCTGTTTTTT	CASSYARGGTGELFF
TRBV12-3/TRBV12-4	TRBJ1-2	NA	few	TGTGCCAGCAGTTTAGGTCCGCTGACAAGAACCTTC	CASSLGPLTRTF
TRBV29-1	TRBJ2-5	TRBD2	many	TGCAGCGTTAGCGGGAGTGAAGAGACCCAGTACTTC	CSVSGSEETQYF
TRBV9	TRBJ2-7	NA	NA	TGTGCCAGCAGCGTCAACAGCGGCTACGAGCAGTACTTC	CASSVNSGYEQYF
TRBV6-5	TRBJ1-3	TRBD1	NA	TGTGCCACCGTCAGGGACAGGGGGCCTGGAAACACCATATATTTT	CATVRDRGPGNTIYF
TRBV7-2	TRBJ1-6	NA	NA	TGTGCCAGCAGACTCCAAGCCGGGACGGAACATTCACCCCTCCACTTT	CASRLQAGTEHSPLHF
TRBV20-1	TRBJ1-4	NA	NA	TGCAGTGCTAGTTCTCCGGGGCAGGGTAACGAAAAACTGTTTTTT	CSASSPGQGNEKLFF
TRBV12-3/TRBV12-4	TRBJ1-4	TRBD1	NA	TGTGCCAGCAGTTGGACAGGGGGAGAAAAACTGTTTTTT	CASSWTGGEKLFF
TRBV7-9	TRBJ2-7	NA	many	TGTGCCAGCAGCCTCAATAGGGGAAGCTCCTACGAGCAGTACTTC	CASSLNRGSSYEQYF
TRBV2	TRBJ2-5	NA	few	TGTGCCAGCAGTTACTCCCCGGGGGCATGGGAGACCCAGTACTTC	CASSYSPGAWETQYF
TRBV14	TRBJ1-1	NA	many	TGTGCCAGCAGCCAGGAAAGGGGGAGGAACACTGAAGCTTTCTTT	CASSQERGRNTEAFF
TRBV10-3	TRBJ2-7	NA	many	TGTGCCATCAGTGGGGGCCAGTCGTCTTCTGAGCAGTACTTC	CAISGGQSSSEQYF
TRBV10-3	TRBJ2-2	TRBD2	NA	TGTGCCATCAGTGAGTCGATAGCGGGGCCGAACACCGGGGAGCTGTTTTTT	CAISESIAGPNTGELFF
TRBV25-1	TRBJ2-2	TRBD1	many	TGTGCCAGCAGTCCGGGACAGGGAGGAAGCCGTACCGGGGAGCTGTTTTTT	CASSPGQGGSRTGELFF
TRBV20-1	TRBJ2-7	TRBD1	NA	TGCAGTGGTAAGACAGGGACCTCTCGGGAGCAGTACTTC	CSGKTGTSREQYF
TRBV19	TRBJ1-6	TRBD1	many	TGTGCCAGTAGTACTTGGGACAGGGGAGGATCACCCCTCCACTTT	CASSTWDRGGSPLHF
TRBV7-9	TRBJ1-2	TRBD1	NA	TGTGCCAGCAGCCAAGGCGGGACAGGGAATGGCTACACCTTC	CASSQGGTGNGYTF
TRBV19	TRBJ1-1	NA	NA	TGTGCCAGTAGTATAGATATGCGGGTCCTGAACACTGAAGCTTTCTTT	CASSIDMRVLNTEAFF